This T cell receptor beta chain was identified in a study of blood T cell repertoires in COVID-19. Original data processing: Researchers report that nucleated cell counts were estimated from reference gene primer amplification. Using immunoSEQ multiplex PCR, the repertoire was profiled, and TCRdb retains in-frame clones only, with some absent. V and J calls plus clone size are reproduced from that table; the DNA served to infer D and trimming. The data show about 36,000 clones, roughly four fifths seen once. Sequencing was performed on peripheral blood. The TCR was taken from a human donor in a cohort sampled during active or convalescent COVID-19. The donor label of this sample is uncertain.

The CDR3: CASSLAAGASEAFF. The CDR3 nucleotides read TGTGCCAGCAGCTTGGCTGCGGGAGCCTCTGAAGCTTTCTTT. The chain joins TRBV5-6 to TRBJ1-1; D uncertain. Germline lookup yields CDR1 SGHDT and CDR2 YYEEEE. The V end lost 0 bases, the J end lost 6 bases, and 12 bases lay between the germline ends. The CDR3 runs 14 residues. Variable domain in full (rest from reference TRBV5-6 and TRBJ1-1): DAGVTQSPTHLIKTRGQQVTLRCSPKSGHDTVSWYQQALGQGPQFIFQYYEEEERQRGNFPDRFSGHQFPNYSSELNVNALLLGDSALYLCASSLAAGASEAFFGQGTRLTVV.